The 16 T cell receptor beta chains reported below all come from one sample, sequenced in a study of blood T cell repertoires in COVID-19 (dated by TCRdb to about 2020). The method was the immunoSEQ multiplex PCR assay. TCRdb limited this immuneACCESS table to in-frame rearrangements with V and J called. A share of clones is missing; checked studies link under half to unresolved V genes, and the rest is unexplained. Present in this sample are approximately 200,000 clones, about four fifths of which were seen just once. Around 7% of the sample is taken by the ten largest. The specimen was PBMCs or T cells enriched from blood (not recorded which). The source of these receptors is a middle-aged man who had recovered from COVID-19.

The chain is built from TRBV29-1 and TRBJ2-3; 13 nucleotides align to TRBD2. The CDR3 contains 19 residues. Germline values: CDR1 SQVTM, CDR2 ANQGSEA. V lost 1 base to trimming and J lost 4 bases; unmatched junction nucleotides: 14. As DNA, the CDR3 is TGCAGCGTTGAAGCAACACTAGCGGGGGGGCCATTGTGGGCAGATACGCAGTATTTT. This sequence encodes CSVEATLAGGPLWADTQYF.

The chain recombines TRBV7-8 with TRBJ1-2; 8 nucleotides align to TRBD1. J gave up 7 bases and V 5 bases, and 9 bases lay outside the gene matches. This CDR3 region has 14 residues. In germline, CDR1 is SGHVS, CDR2 FQNEAQ. The CDR3 nucleotides read TGTGCCAGCAGCCCGAGGGACAGGTTAAGTGGCTACACCTTC. Translation gives CASSPRDRLSGYTF.

J is TRBJ2-6 and V is TRBV5-6, with D perhaps matching TRBD2 (6 bases). Germline assignment: CDR1 SGHDT and CDR2 YYEEEE. The CDR3 runs to 18 residues. The germline V and J ends were trimmed by 4 bases and 5 bases, with 22 bases remaining between them. The CDR3 DNA reads as TGTGCCAGCAGCCGGGCCCGTGGGGGGATTAGTAGGGCCAACGTCCTGACTTTC. Amino acid sequence: CASSRARGGISRANVLTF.

CDR3 in DNA: TGCGCCAGCAGCCAAGAAGGCAGTCAGGGGGAAGCTGAAGCTTTCTTT. Translation gives CASSQEGSQGEAEAFF. The V gene is TRBV4-1, the J gene TRBJ1-1, with 7 bases lining up with TRBD1. The CDR3 is 16 amino acids. Trimming removed 0 bases from V and 6 bases from J; junction bases left unmatched: 10. Germline assignment: CDR1 MGHRA and CDR2 YSYEKL.

The CDR3 reads CASSLESGGSTQFF. CDR3 nucleotide sequence: TGTGCCAGCAGCTTAGAATCCGGGGGATCCACCCAGTTCTTC. The chain links TRBV11-3 to TRBJ2-1; a possible D gene is TRBD2 (6 bases). This CDR3 comprises 14 residues. CDR1 is SGHNT and CDR2 is YENEEA in the germline V gene. V lost 0 bases and J lost 13, with 16 bases in between.

V gene TRBV14 combines with J gene TRBJ1-2, with D maybe TRBD1 (6 bases). This CDR3 is built from 14 residues. V was clipped by 0 bases and J by 8 bases, with 13 bases between them. Per the germline V gene, CDR1 is SGHDN and CDR2 is FVKESK. This CDR3 reads CASSQDRGGGGYTF. The CDR3 coding sequence is TGTGCCAGCAGCCAAGATCGCGGGGGCGGCGGCTACACCTTC.

The chain is built from TRBV10-3 and TRBJ1-1, with TRBD1 as a possible D gene (6 bases). CDR1 ENHRY and CDR2 SYGVKD come from the germline V gene. V lost 7 bases, J lost 3 bases, and 12 bases lay in between. The CDR3 consists of 13 residues. CDR3 region: CAIIRTADTEAFF. Written as DNA, the CDR3 is TGTGCCATCATCAGGACAGCCGACACTGAAGCTTTCTTT.

The chain combines TRBV25-1 with TRBJ1-2; TRBD1 is a possible D gene (5 bases). The germline gives CDR1 MGHDK, CDR2 SYGVNS. The germline V and J ends were trimmed by 6 bases and 2 bases, with 13 bases remaining between them. The CDR3 is 14 residues long. The CDR3 reads CASSLGGTNYGYTF. The CDR3 bases are TGTGCCAGCAGCTTGGGGGGGACCAACTATGGCTACACCTTC.

V and J are TRBV7-8 and TRBJ1-6; TRBD1 matches at 9 bases. The trim removed 5 bases at V and 10 bases at J, leaving 15 bases unmatched. The CDR3 runs to 17 residues. Germline-derived CDR1 and CDR2 are SGHVS and FQNEAQ. The CDR3 is CASSRDSRTGEYSPLHF. For the CDR3, the DNA is TGTGCCAGCAGCAGAGATTCTAGGACAGGGGAATACTCACCCCTCCACTTT.

CDR3 DNA: TGTGCCAGCAGCCAAGATAGGCGAGGGGAGCAGTTCTTC. It yields the protein CASSQDRRGEQFF. The chain recombines TRBV14 with TRBJ2-1, with TRBD2 as a possible D gene (5 bases). The germline V and J ends were trimmed by 0 bases and 10 bases, with 10 bases remaining between them. Looked up from germline, CDR1 is SGHDN and CDR2 is FVKESK. The CDR3 totals 13 residues.

V gene TRBV10-3 combines with J gene TRBJ1-1, with D possibly being TRBD1 (5 bases). V lost 6 bases and J 1 base, leaving 12 bases between the germline ends. The CDR3 spans 14 residues. Germline-derived CDR1 and CDR2 are ENHRY and SYGVKD. As DNA, the CDR3 is TGTGCCATCAGGATGATTCAGGGGAACACTGAAGCTTTCTTT. Its translation is CAIRMIQGNTEAFF.

The CDR3 DNA is TGTGCCAGCAGCTTTTCCGCGACCTACGAGCAGTACTTC. It is translated as CASSFSATYEQYF. This chain uses TRBV11-3 with TRBJ2-7; D call uncertain. The CDR3 has 13 amino acids. Germline CDR1 is SGHNT and CDR2 is YENEEA. Deletions cut 3 bases from V and 2 bases from J, with 8 bases between.

V and J are TRBV7-8 and TRBJ1-4; the match to TRBD1 covers 12 bases. The length of the CDR3 is 17 residues. Trimming at V came to 0 bases and at J to 10 bases, leaving 9 bases not matched to a gene. Per germline, CDR1 SGHVS and CDR2 FQNEAQ. CDR3 coding DNA: TGTGCCAGCAGCTTAGCCGGGAGTCCGGGACAGGGGGCAAAACTGTTTTTT. This encodes CASSLAGSPGQGAKLFF.

The rearrangement uses TRBV7-9 and TRBJ1-1, with TRBD1 matching 8 bases. The germline CDR1 and CDR2 sequences are SEHNR and FQNEAQ (reference sequence). Trimming cost V 6 bases and J 5 bases; bases outside gene matches: 14. This CDR3 is built from 16 residues. This CDR3 is CASSIISRGRGTEAFF. The CDR3 nucleotides read TGTGCCAGCAGTATAATTTCCAGGGGGCGGGGGACTGAAGCTTTCTTT.

The chain uses TRBV6-6 and TRBJ1-4; TRBD1 is a possible D gene (5 bases). Trimming cost V 8 bases and J 12 bases, with 19 bases left between them. Germline CDR1 is MNHNY and CDR2 is SVGAGI (reference sequence). This CDR3 is built from 13 residues. The CDR3 loop reads CASSQGNFGQLFF. CDR3 nucleotides: TGTGCCAGCTCCCAGGGAAATTTCGGTCAACTGTTTTTT.

The chain combines TRBV3-1 (or the pseudogene TRBV3-2) with TRBJ1-5; D might be TRBD1 (5 bases). This CDR3 has 18 residues. V gave up 0 bases and J gave up 0 bases, with 15 bases separating them. Germline lookup yields CDR1 LGHDT and CDR2 YNNKEL (reference sequence). The DNA of the CDR3 is TGTGCCAGCAGCCAAGATTTTGGGGACTTATGTAGCAATCAGCCCCAGCATTTT. It encodes CASSQDFGDLCSNQPQHF.